A single sample is the source of the 15 T cell receptor beta chains below, sequenced in a study of OX40 agonist ivuxolimab in advanced cancers. Some clones are missing from TCRdb's copy, which holds only in-frame ones; the method was immunoSEQ multiplex PCR. The repertoire has approximately 64,000 clones, roughly 89% of them found once; the top ten carry 2.8%. The sequences come from CD4+ or CD8+ T cells sorted from blood, collected in a trial of the OX40 agonist ivuxolimab. These receptor sequences come from an adult with an advanced solid tumor such as melanoma, head and neck, liver or kidney cancer.

CDR3 in amino acids: CASSSVTGVAGYTF. The CDR3 region has the DNA TGTGCCAGCAGCTCAGTTACCGGGGTCGCGGGCTACACCTTC. The chain links TRBV5-5 to TRBJ1-2; D is unclear. Germline loops: CDR1 SGHKS, CDR2 YYEKEE (reference sequence). The V end lost 3 bases, the J end lost 8 bases, and 17 bases lay between the germline ends. The CDR3 loop spans 14 amino acids.

This chain links TRBV7-9 with TRBJ1-3; TRBD1 might be the D (5 bases). The CDR3 is made up of 16 amino acids. CDR1 SEHNR and CDR2 FQNEAQ come from the germline V gene (reference sequence). Trimming shortened V by 1 base and J by 0 bases, and 10 bases separated the two germline ends. Here the CDR3 reads CASSLGEGASGNTIYF. CDR3 DNA sequence: TGTGCCAGCAGCTTAGGAGAAGGGGCCTCTGGAAACACCATATATTTT. Full variable domain (missing parts from reference TRBV7-9 and TRBJ1-3): DTGVSQNPRHKITKRGQNVTFRCDPISEHNRLYWYRQTLGQGPEFLTYFQNEAQLEKSRLLSDRFSAERPKGSFSTLEIQRTEQGDSAMYLCASSLGEGASGNTIYFGEGSWLTVV.

This clone showed up just once. The chain couples TRBV6-4 to TRBJ1-5; TRBD1 aligns across 7 bases. V trimming: 3 bases; J trimming: 1 base; junction bases outside the gene matches: 0. CDR3 size: 14 residues. Germline values: CDR1 MRHNA, CDR2 SNTAGT. The CDR3 loop is CASSEQGSNQPQHF. CDR3 sequence (DNA): TGTGCCAGCAGTGAACAGGGGAGCAATCAGCCCCAGCATTTT.

The V gene is TRBV7-2, the J gene TRBJ2-5; TRBD2 matches at 10 bases. V gave up 5 bases and J gave up 1 base; unmatched junction bases: 7. CDR3 length: 16 amino acids. Looked up from germline, CDR1 is SGHTA and CDR2 is FQGNSA. CDR3 sequence: CASSLSGGDLQETQYF. DNA of the CDR3: TGTGCCAGCAGCCTCAGCGGGGGGGACCTCCAAGAGACCCAGTACTTC.

There are a few counts of this clone. The V and J genes are TRBV2 and TRBJ1-6, with 7 bases identical to TRBD1. The CDR3 covers 17 residues. Germline CDR1 is SNHLY and CDR2 is FYNNEI. The trim removed 6 bases at V and 6 bases at J, leaving 14 bases unmatched. The CDR3 nucleotides are TGTGCCAGCAGCTATCTACCACCGGGACAGCTTAATTCACCCCTCCACTTT. Translated: CASSYLPPGQLNSPLHF.

The CDR3 DNA is TGTGCCAGCAGTTTAGTCCAGGGGGCCTATGGCTACACCTTC. Encoded protein: CASSLVQGAYGYTF. The chain has TRBV28 and TRBJ1-2; 8 positions agree with TRBD1. The CDR3 runs to 14 residues. V lost 2 bases and J lost 4; bases outside the gene matches: 3. Germline lookup yields CDR1 MDHEN and CDR2 SYDVKM.

The gene calls are TRBV9 and TRBJ2-7, with 7 bases aligning to TRBD1. The CDR3 contains 15 residues. J gave up 3 bases and V 4 bases, and 10 bases lay outside the gene matches. Germline V CDR1 and CDR2: SGDLS, YYNGEE. The DNA of the CDR3 is TGTGCCAGCAGCCCCATGGGGACAGATCTCTACGAGCAGTACTTC. It translates to CASSPMGTDLYEQYF.

This chain links TRBV6-5 with TRBJ1-5, with D maybe TRBD1 (6 bases). This CDR3 region has 13 residues. Germline loops: CDR1 MNHEY, CDR2 SVGAGI. The ends were cut back, 4 bases at V and 7 bases at J, with 11 bases in the middle. The CDR3 loop reads CASSSGVLQPQHF. For the CDR3, the DNA is TGTGCCAGCAGTTCAGGGGTCTTGCAGCCCCAGCATTTT.

V gene TRBV2 combines with J gene TRBJ2-1; 9 nucleotides align to TRBD2. There are 13 residues in the CDR3. CDR1 SNHLY and CDR2 FYNNEI come from the germline V gene. Trimming at V came to 6 bases and at J to 9 bases, leaving 6 bases not matched to a gene. CDR3 in amino acids: CASRAGTSSEQFF. Written as DNA, the CDR3 is TGTGCCAGCAGAGCCGGGACTAGCAGTGAGCAGTTCTTC.

This clone turned up a few times. The chain couples TRBV30 to TRBJ2-1; D ambiguous. Deletions cut 2 bases from V and 2 bases from J, with 1 base between. Germline-derived CDR1 and CDR2 are GTSNPN and SVGIG (reference sequence). CDR3 length: 11 residues. DNA of the CDR3: TGTGCCTGGAGTCCCTACAATGAGCAGTTCTTC. This gives the protein CAWSPYNEQFF.

Only a few counts were recorded for this clone. The chain has TRBV4-1 and TRBJ1-5; 12 bases map to TRBD1. V shed 4 bases and J 7 bases; nucleotides not matched to a gene: 5. The CDR3 contains 15 residues. Germline V gene sequence: CDR1 MGHRA, CDR2 YSYEKL. CDR3 region: CASSPWDRGQQPQHF. The CDR3 bases are TGCGCCAGCAGCCCCTGGGACAGGGGGCAACAGCCCCAGCATTTT.

The chain joins TRBV11-2 to TRBJ2-5; TRBD2 matches 8 bases. The CDR3 length is 16 residues. Germline CDR1 SGHAT, CDR2 FQNNGV. Trimming at V came to 5 bases and at J to 3 bases, leaving 11 bases not matched to a gene. The CDR3, as DNA: TGTGCCAGCAGCCTAGGAGTAGCGGGGCCTAAAGAGACCCAGTACTTC. It specifies CASSLGVAGPKETQYF. The entire variable domain, with the rest obtained from reference TRBV11-2 and TRBJ2-5, is as follows: EAGVAQSPRYKIIEKRQSVAFWCNPISGHATLYWYQQILGQGPKLLIQFQNNGVVDDSQLPKDRFSAERLKGVDSTLKIQPAKLEDSAVYLCASSLGVAGPKETQYFGPGTRLLVL.

V gene TRBV9 combines with J gene TRBJ2-3; D is undetermined. The CDR3 is 13 amino acids. Germline-derived CDR1 and CDR2 are SGDLS and YYNGEE. V was cut by 6 bases and J by 5 bases, with 13 bases left in between. The CDR3 spells CASTANPGDTQYF. The CDR3, as DNA: TGTGCCAGCACCGCCAATCCCGGAGATACGCAGTATTTT.

This clone has only a few counts. The V and J genes are TRBV19 and TRBJ2-7; TRBD1 matches at 10 bases. The V segment lost 0 bases and the J segment 5 bases; nucleotides outside the gene matches: 4. The CDR3 is 15 residues long. Germline CDR1 reads LNHDA; CDR2 reads SQIVND (reference sequence). The CDR3 loop reads CASSIEAGTGDEQYF. The CDR3 bases are TGTGCCAGTAGTATAGAGGCCGGGACAGGGGACGAGCAGTACTTC.

The V call is TRBV18, the J call TRBJ1-2; D uncertain. Between the trimmed V and J ends, which lost 4 bases and 2 bases, there was a span of 14 bases. The CDR3 spans 15 residues. Germline V gene data show CDR1 as KGHSH and CDR2 as LQKENI. CDR3 region: CASSLPGEANYGYTF. The CDR3 coding sequence is TGTGCCAGCTCACTCCCCGGGGAGGCCAACTATGGCTACACCTTC.